The clone carrying this T cell receptor (delta chain) was found a few times. What it binds is not known. Sequences come from RNA converted to cDNA by reverse transcription. The CDR3 regions were amplified by multiplex PCR from V-gene primers to a constant-region primer. TCRdb fed the multiplex PCR reads into CATT to redo clone calling. The table includes about 75,000 delta-chain clones, 30% to 40% detected once. The entry originates in a study of Vδ1+ human thymocytes. The study, taken as a whole, reports: Thymic delta-chain repertoires held roughly 18% Vdelta2 sequences and few Vdelta3, despite high sort purity. Thymic TRG and TRD repertoires appeared highly polyclonal.

Germline V gives CDR1 TSWWSYY, CDR2 QGS. This CDR3 comprises 20 residues. The V and J ends lost 4 bases and 3 bases, in that order; junction bases with no gene match: 21. The rearrangement uses TRDV1 and TRDJ1, with 9 positions matching TRDD3. Sequenced input: Vdelta1+ gamma-delta thymocytes from the thymus. Subset described: FACS-sorted CD3+ TCRalphabeta- TCRVdelta1+ TCRVdelta2- thymocytes. The receptor's source is a boy in the first two years of life who had congenital heart surgery. The DNA for the CDR3 is TGTGCTCTTGGGGGATCCCGCTACGGACTGGGGGACCAGAACCCCGATAAACTCATCTTT. Translated: CALGGSRYGLGDQNPDKLIF.